The clone carrying this T cell receptor (beta chain) was seen a handful of times. Its cognate antigen is unknown. TCRdb reprocessed the 5' RACE reads with MiXCR, giving one entry per CDR3 protein. This sample has a few hundred thousand distinct CDR3 sequences, with roughly 13% found just once. The germline V gene encodes CDR1 SGHDT and CDR2 YYEEEE. The junction had 12 bases not matched to a gene; V was cut back by 3 bases and J by 1 base. This CDR3 region has 18 residues. This sample stems from a study of CD8 T cells in ankylosing spondylitis. Overall study findings and caveats: What seemed typical of ankylosing spondylitis blood was a TCR beta motif built from several highly homologous variants.

The material sequenced was blood, either unsorted or a sorted T cell fraction (not recorded which). This chain uses TRBV5-6 with TRBJ1-1, with 10 bases that match TRBD1. The receptor was derived from a male donor with ankylosing spondylitis. CDR3 loop: CASSSPAGTGDTNTEAFF. CDR3 DNA sequence: TGTGCCAGCAGCTCTCCTGCCGGGACAGGGGATACGAACACTGAAGCTTTCTTT.